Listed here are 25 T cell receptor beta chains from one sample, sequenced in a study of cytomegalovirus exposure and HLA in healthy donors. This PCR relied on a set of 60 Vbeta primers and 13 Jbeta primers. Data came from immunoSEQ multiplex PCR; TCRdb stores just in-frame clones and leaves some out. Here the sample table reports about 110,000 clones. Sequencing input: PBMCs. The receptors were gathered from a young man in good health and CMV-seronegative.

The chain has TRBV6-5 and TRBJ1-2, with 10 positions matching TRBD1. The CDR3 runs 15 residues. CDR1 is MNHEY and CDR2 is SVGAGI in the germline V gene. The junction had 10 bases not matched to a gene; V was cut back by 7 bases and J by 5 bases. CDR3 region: CASIGPGQGLYGYTF. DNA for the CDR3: TGTGCCAGCATCGGACCGGGACAGGGGTTATATGGCTACACCTTC.

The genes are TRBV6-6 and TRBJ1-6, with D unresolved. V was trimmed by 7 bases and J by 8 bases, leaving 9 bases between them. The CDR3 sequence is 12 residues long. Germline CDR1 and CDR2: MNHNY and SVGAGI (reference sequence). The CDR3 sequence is CASMRGDSPLHF. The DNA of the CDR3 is TGTGCCAGCATGCGGGGAGATTCACCCCTCCACTTT.

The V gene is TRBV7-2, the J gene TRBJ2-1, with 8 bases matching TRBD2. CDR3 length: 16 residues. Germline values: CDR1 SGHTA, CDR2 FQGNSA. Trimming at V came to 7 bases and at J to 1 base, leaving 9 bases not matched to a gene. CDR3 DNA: TGTGCCAGCATCGTAGCCTCGGGGGGGTCCTACAATGAGCAGTTCTTC. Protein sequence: CASIVASGGSYNEQFF.

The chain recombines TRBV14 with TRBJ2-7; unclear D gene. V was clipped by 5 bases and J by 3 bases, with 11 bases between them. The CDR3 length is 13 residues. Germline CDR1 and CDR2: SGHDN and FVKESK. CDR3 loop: CASSLGLFYEQYF. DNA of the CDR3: TGTGCCAGCAGCTTGGGCCTTTTCTACGAGCAGTACTTC.

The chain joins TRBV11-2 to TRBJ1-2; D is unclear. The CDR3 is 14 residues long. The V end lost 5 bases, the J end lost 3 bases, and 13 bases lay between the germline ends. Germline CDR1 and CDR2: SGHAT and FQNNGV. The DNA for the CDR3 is TGTGCCAGCAGCCTCCGGGCCGGGGACTATGGCTACACCTTC. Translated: CASSLRAGDYGYTF.

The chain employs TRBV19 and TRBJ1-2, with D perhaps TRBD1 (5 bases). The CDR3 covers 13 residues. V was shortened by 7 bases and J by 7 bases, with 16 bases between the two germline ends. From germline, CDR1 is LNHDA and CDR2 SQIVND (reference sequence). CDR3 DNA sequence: TGTGCCAGTACGGTGCAGGGCGCTATTGGCTACACCTTC. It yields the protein CASTVQGAIGYTF.

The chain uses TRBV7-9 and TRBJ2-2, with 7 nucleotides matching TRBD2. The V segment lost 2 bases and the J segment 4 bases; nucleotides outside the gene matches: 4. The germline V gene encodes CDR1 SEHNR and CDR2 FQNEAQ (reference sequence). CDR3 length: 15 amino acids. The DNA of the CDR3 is TGTGCCAGCAGCTTACGAAGCGGGGTCACCGGGGAGCTGTTTTTT. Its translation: CASSLRSGVTGELFF.

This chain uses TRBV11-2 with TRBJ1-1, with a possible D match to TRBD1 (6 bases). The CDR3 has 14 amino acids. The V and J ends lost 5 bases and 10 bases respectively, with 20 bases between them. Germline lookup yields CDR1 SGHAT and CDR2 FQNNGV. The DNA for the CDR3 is TGTGCCAGCAGCGCCGCAGGGGCGCGGATGGGAGCTTTCTTT. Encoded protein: CASSAAGARMGAFF.

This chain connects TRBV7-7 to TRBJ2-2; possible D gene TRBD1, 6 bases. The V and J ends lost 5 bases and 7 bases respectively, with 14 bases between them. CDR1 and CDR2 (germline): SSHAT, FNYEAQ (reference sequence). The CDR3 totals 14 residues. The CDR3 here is CASSQSGTLGELFF. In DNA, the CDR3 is TGTGCCAGCAGCCAGTCGGGGACACTCGGGGAGCTGTTTTTT.

The CDR3 is CASSHALGSGQYNEQFF. The CDR3 DNA sequence: TGTGCCAGCAGCCACGCCCTCGGGAGCGGACAATACAATGAGCAGTTCTTC. The chain employs TRBV4-2 and TRBJ2-1; maybe TRBD2 (6 bases). The CDR3 spans 17 residues. Germline values: CDR1 LGHNA, CDR2 YNFKEQ. V was clipped by 3 bases and J by 4 bases, with 19 bases between them.

As DNA, the CDR3 is TGCGCCAGCAGCTTGGATAGTAGCGGGAGCACAGATACGCAGTATTTT. Encoded protein: CASSLDSSGSTDTQYF. V usage is TRBV5-1 and J usage is TRBJ2-3; 7 nucleotides match TRBD2. In germline, CDR1 is SGHRS, CDR2 YFSETQ. The CDR3 totals 16 residues. After removal of 0 bases from V and 0 bases from J, the junction contained 4 bases not matched to a gene.

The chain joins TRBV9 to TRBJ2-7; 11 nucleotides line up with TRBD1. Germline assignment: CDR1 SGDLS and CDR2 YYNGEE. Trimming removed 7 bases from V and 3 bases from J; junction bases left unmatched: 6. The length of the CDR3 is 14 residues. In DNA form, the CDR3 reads TGTGCCAGCTCCCGGACAGGGGGCCACTACGAGCAGTACTTC. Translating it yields CASSRTGGHYEQYF.

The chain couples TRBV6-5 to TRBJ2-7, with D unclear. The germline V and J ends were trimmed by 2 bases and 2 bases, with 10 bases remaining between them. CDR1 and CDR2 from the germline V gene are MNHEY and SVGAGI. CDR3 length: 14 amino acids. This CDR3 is CASSYTESTYEQYF. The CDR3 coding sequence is TGTGCCAGCAGTTACACAGAGTCTACCTACGAGCAGTACTTC.

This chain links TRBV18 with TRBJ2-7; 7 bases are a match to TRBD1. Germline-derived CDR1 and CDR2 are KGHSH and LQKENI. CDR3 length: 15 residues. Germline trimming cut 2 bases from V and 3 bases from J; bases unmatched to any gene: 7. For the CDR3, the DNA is TGTGCCAGCTCACCATCCGTGACAGGGTTCTACGAGCAGTACTTC. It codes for CASSPSVTGFYEQYF.

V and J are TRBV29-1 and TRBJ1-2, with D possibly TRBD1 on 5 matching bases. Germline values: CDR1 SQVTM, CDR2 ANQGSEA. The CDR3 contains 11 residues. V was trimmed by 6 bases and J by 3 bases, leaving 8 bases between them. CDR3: CSVGRDYGYTF. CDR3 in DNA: TGCAGCGTGGGCAGGGACTATGGCTACACCTTC.

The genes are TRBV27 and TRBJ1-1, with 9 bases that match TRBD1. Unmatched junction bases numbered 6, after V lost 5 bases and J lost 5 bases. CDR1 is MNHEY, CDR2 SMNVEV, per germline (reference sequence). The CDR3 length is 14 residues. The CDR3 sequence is CASSRQGGETEAFF. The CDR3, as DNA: TGTGCCAGCAGTAGACAGGGGGGGGAAACTGAAGCTTTCTTT.

CDR3: CASSQGGVNSPLHF. CDR3 DNA sequence: TGCGCCAGCAGCCAAGGGGGGGTTAATTCACCCCTCCACTTT. V is TRBV4-1 and J is TRBJ1-6; D possibly corresponds to TRBD1 (5 bases). This CDR3 region has 14 residues. Germline-derived CDR1 and CDR2 are MGHRA and YSYEKL. Trimming cost V 1 base and J 6 bases, with 7 bases left between them.

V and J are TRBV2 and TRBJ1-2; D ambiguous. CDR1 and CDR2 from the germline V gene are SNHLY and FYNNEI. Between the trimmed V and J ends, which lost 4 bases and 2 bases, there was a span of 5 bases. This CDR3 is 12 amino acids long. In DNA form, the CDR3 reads TGTGCCAGCAGTGGTCGGAACTATGGCTACACCTTC. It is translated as CASSGRNYGYTF.

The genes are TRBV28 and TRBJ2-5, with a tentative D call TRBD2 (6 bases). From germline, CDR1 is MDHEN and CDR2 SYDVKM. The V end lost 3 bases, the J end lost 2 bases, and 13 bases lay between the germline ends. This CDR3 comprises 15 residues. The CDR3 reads CASSFGVGGQETQYF. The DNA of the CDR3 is TGTGCCAGCAGTTTCGGCGTAGGAGGGCAAGAGACCCAGTACTTC.

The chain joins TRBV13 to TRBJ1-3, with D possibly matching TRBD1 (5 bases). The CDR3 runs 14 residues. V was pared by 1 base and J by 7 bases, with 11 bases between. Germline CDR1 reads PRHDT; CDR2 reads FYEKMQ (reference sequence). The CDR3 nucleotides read TGTGCCAGCAGCTTAGAGGGGATTTGGAACACCATATATTTT. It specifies CASSLEGIWNTIYF.

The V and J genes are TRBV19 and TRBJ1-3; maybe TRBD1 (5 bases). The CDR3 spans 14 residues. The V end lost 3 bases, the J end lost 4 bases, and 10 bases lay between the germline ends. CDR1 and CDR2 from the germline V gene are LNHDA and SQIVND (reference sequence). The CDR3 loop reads CASSIAGYGNTIYF. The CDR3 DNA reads TGTGCCAGTAGTATTGCAGGGTACGGAAACACCATATATTTT.

The CDR3 sequence is CASSLGQENYGYTF. CDR3 nucleotides: TGTGCCAGCTCACTGGGACAGGAGAACTATGGCTACACCTTC. The V gene is TRBV18, the J gene TRBJ1-2; 8 positions match TRBD1. Germline assignment: CDR1 KGHSH and CDR2 LQKENI. J gave up 2 bases and V 4 bases, and 3 bases lay outside the gene matches. This CDR3 is 14 amino acids long. The variable domain in full, with the rest retrieved from reference TRBV18 and TRBJ1-2, is NAGVMQNPRHLVRRRGQEARLRCSPMKGHSHVYWYRQLPEEGLKFMVYLQKENIIDESGMPKERFSAEFPKEGPSILRIQQVVRGDSAAYFCASSLGQENYGYTFGSGTRLTVV.

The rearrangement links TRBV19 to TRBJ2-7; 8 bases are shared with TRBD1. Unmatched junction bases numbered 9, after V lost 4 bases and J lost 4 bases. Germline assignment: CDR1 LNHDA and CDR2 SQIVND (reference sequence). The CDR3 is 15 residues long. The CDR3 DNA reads TGTGCCAGTAGTAATTCAGGGGGCGCGTGGTACGAGCAGTACTTC. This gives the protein CASSNSGGAWYEQYF.

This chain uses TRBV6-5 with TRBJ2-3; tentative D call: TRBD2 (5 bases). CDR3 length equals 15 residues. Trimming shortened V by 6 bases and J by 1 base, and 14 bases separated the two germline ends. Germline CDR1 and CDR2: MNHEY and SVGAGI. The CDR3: CASSRDYRGTDTQYF. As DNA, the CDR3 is TGTGCCAGCAGCCGTGACTATAGGGGCACAGATACGCAGTATTTT.

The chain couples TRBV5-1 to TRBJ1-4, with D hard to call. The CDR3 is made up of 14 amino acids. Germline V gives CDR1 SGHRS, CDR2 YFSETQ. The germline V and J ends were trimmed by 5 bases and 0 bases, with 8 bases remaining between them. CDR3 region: CASRLGATNEKLFF. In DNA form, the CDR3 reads TGCGCCAGCAGACTTGGAGCAACTAATGAAAAACTGTTTTTT.